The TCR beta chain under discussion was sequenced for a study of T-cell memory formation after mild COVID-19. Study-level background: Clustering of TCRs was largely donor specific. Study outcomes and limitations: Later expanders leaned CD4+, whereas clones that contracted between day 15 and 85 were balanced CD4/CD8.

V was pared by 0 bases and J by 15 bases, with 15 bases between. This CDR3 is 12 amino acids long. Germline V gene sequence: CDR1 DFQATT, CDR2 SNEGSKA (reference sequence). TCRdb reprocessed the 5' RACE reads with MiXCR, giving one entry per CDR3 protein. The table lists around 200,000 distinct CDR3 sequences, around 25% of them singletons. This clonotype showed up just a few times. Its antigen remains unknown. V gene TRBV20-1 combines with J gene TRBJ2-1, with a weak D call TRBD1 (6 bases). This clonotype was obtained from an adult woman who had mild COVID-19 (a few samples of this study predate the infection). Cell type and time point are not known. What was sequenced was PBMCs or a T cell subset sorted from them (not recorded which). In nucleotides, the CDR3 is TGCAGTGCTAGAGATGGAGGACAGTATCCGTTCTTC. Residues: CSARDGGQYPFF.